This is a list of T cell receptor beta chains from one sample in a study of human T cells and chemical hapten exposure. TCRdb independently ran MiXCR on the RACE reads; one entry per CDR3 protein. The sample includes roughly 100,000 distinct CDR3 sequences, approximately 11% of them seen just once. The sample here was whole blood, taken in connection with sensitization to the hapten diphenylcyclopropenone (DPC). The receptors originated from an older woman with alopecia areata. Some clones in this sample may be carry-over from other donors' samples. Both conserved end residues are part of each CDR3. Each record gives: CDR3 protein, CDR3 DNA, J gene, D gene, CDR3 length, clone size, V gene. D genes are given only for firm matches. Where a row states a size, it is once, few, many or the class of an expanded clone; other rows omit it.

CDR3aa: CASRPGPGQGSHEQYF
CDR3nt: TGCGCCAGCAGGCCGGGACCGGGACAGGGGTCCCACGAGCAGTACTTC
j_gene: TRBJ2-7
d_gene: TRBD1
len: 16
abundance: few
v_gene: TRBV5-1

CDR3aa: CASSPRLAGGVGELFF
CDR3nt: TGTGCCAGTAGTCCGAGACTAGCGGGGGGTGTCGGGGAGCTGTTTTTT
j_gene: TRBJ2-2
d_gene: TRBD2
len: 16
abundance: few
v_gene: TRBV19

CDR3aa: CASSLVPPGGATDTQYF
CDR3nt: TGTGCCAGCAGCTTAGTCCCCCCCGGGGGGGCGACAGATACGCAGTATTTT
j_gene: TRBJ2-3
d_gene: TRBD2
len: 17
abundance: -
v_gene: TRBV11-2

CDR3aa: CASSTQGGTYGYTF
CDR3nt: TGTGCCAGCAGCACCCAGGGAGGCACCTATGGCTACACCTTC
j_gene: TRBJ1-2
d_gene: -
len: 14
abundance: many
v_gene: TRBV11-2

CDR3aa: CASSDREGTEAFF
CDR3nt: TGCGCCAGCAGTGACAGGGAGGGCACTGAAGCTTTCTTT
j_gene: TRBJ1-1
d_gene: -
len: 13
abundance: many
v_gene: TRBV10-1

CDR3aa: CASSPQGAYNSPLHF
CDR3nt: TGTGCCAGCAGCCCCCAGGGGGCTTATAATTCACCCCTCCACTTT
j_gene: TRBJ1-6
d_gene: TRBD1
len: 15
abundance: many
v_gene: TRBV7-3

CDR3aa: CSATRQGPTEAFF
CDR3nt: TGCAGTGCTACTCGACAGGGGCCCACTGAAGCTTTCTTT
j_gene: TRBJ1-1
d_gene: TRBD1
len: 13
abundance: many
v_gene: TRBV20-1

CDR3aa: CASSLALTSAETQYF
CDR3nt: TGTGCCAGCAGCTTAGCGCTTACTAGCGCGGAGACCCAGTACTTC
j_gene: TRBJ2-5
d_gene: TRBD2
len: 15
abundance: -
v_gene: TRBV7-2

CDR3aa: CSASPAGTDTQYF
CDR3nt: TGCAGTGCTAGTCCAGCGGGCACAGATACGCAGTATTTT
j_gene: TRBJ2-3
d_gene: -
len: 13
abundance: once
v_gene: TRBV20-1

CDR3aa: CASSRRNLGQYQRQYF
CDR3nt: TGTGCCAGCAGCCGACGAAACCTTGGACAGTACCAAAGGCAGTACTTC
j_gene: TRBJ2-7
d_gene: -
len: 16
abundance: many
v_gene: TRBV7-9

CDR3aa: CASSKMWGGRRGITEAFF
CDR3nt: TGTGCCAGCAGCAAGATGTGGGGCGGGCGCAGGGGCATCACTGAAGCTTTCTTT
j_gene: TRBJ1-1
d_gene: -
len: 18
abundance: many
v_gene: TRBV21-1

CDR3aa: CASSLRTGADSPLHF
CDR3nt: TGTGCCAGCAGCCTGAGGACAGGGGCTGATTCACCCCTCCACTTT
j_gene: TRBJ1-6
d_gene: TRBD1
len: 15
abundance: few
v_gene: TRBV3-1

CDR3aa: CASSLRYRGVNEQFF
CDR3nt: TGTGCCAGCAGCCTAAGGTACCGGGGGGTCAATGAGCAGTTCTTC
j_gene: TRBJ2-1
d_gene: TRBD2
len: 15
abundance: many
v_gene: TRBV3-1

CDR3aa: CAWSIGGTGDQPQHF
CDR3nt: TGTGCCTGGAGTATTGGGGGGACAGGGGATCAGCCCCAGCATTTT
j_gene: TRBJ1-5
d_gene: TRBD1
len: 15
abundance: many
v_gene: TRBV30

CDR3aa: CASRKEGRAGAEAFF
CDR3nt: TGTGCCAGCCGGAAGGAGGGTAGGGCTGGAGCGGAAGCTTTCTTT
j_gene: TRBJ1-1
d_gene: -
len: 15
abundance: few
v_gene: TRBV7-9

CDR3aa: CASSQQGDVNQPQHF
CDR3nt: TGTGCCAGCAGCCAACAGGGCGACGTAAATCAGCCCCAGCATTTT
j_gene: TRBJ1-5
d_gene: -
len: 15
abundance: many
v_gene: TRBV7-9

CDR3aa: CASSGEVTDTQYF
CDR3nt: TGTGCCAGCAGCGGAGAAGTGACGGATACGCAGTATTTT
j_gene: TRBJ2-3
d_gene: -
len: 13
abundance: many
v_gene: TRBV7-9

CDR3aa: CASSRHGWDSGNTIYF
CDR3nt: TGTGCCAGCAGCCGACACGGCTGGGACTCTGGAAACACCATATATTTT
j_gene: TRBJ1-3
d_gene: -
len: 16
abundance: -
v_gene: TRBV7-2

CDR3aa: CASSRATGGDQPQHF
CDR3nt: TGTGCCAGCAGCCGGGCGACAGGGGGCGATCAGCCCCAGCATTTT
j_gene: TRBJ1-5
d_gene: TRBD1
len: 15
abundance: many
v_gene: TRBV3-1

CDR3aa: CASSLFWDTGELFF
CDR3nt: TGTGCCAGCAGCCTGTTTTGGGACACCGGGGAGCTGTTTTTT
j_gene: TRBJ2-2
d_gene: -
len: 14
abundance: -
v_gene: TRBV11-2

CDR3aa: CSVVNIRAIQYF
CDR3nt: TGCAGCGTTGTGAACATTCGGGCCATTCAGTACTTC
j_gene: TRBJ2-4
d_gene: -
len: 12
abundance: -
v_gene: TRBV29-1

CDR3aa: CASSTSGAVRETQYF
CDR3nt: TGTGCCAGCAGCACATCCGGGGCAGTAAGAGAGACCCAGTACTTC
j_gene: TRBJ2-5
d_gene: -
len: 15
abundance: many
v_gene: TRBV7-9

CDR3aa: CASRGTALLGTQYF
CDR3nt: TGTGCCAGCAGAGGGACAGCCCTATTGGGTACGCAGTATTTT
j_gene: TRBJ2-3
d_gene: TRBD1
len: 14
abundance: -
v_gene: TRBV6-2/TRBV6-3

CDR3aa: CASSLGQTAETQYF
CDR3nt: TGCGCCAGCAGCCTGGGACAGACAGCGGAGACCCAGTACTTC
j_gene: TRBJ2-5
d_gene: TRBD1
len: 14
abundance: few
v_gene: TRBV5-1

CDR3aa: CASSLPRWGKTNEKLFF
CDR3nt: TGTGCCAGCAGCTTACCCCGGTGGGGGAAGACTAATGAAAAACTGTTTTTT
j_gene: TRBJ1-4
d_gene: -
len: 17
abundance: many
v_gene: TRBV7-9

CDR3aa: CSVMQVTSGDSFNEQFF
CDR3nt: TGCAGCGTCATGCAAGTTACTAGCGGGGACTCCTTCAATGAGCAGTTCTTC
j_gene: TRBJ2-1
d_gene: TRBD2
len: 17
abundance: -
v_gene: TRBV29-1

CDR3aa: CASRDGLAGEETQYF
CDR3nt: TGTGCCAGCAGGGACGGACTAGCGGGGGAAGAGACCCAGTACTTC
j_gene: TRBJ2-5
d_gene: TRBD2
len: 15
abundance: few
v_gene: TRBV6-1

CDR3aa: CASSYGASGTVEQFF
CDR3nt: TGTGCCAGCAGTTACGGCGCTAGCGGAACCGTTGAGCAGTTCTTC
j_gene: TRBJ2-1
d_gene: TRBD2
len: 15
abundance: many
v_gene: TRBV6-2/TRBV6-3

CDR3aa: CAWRESFDRPSGNTIYF
CDR3nt: TGTGCCTGGAGAGAATCTTTCGACAGACCCTCTGGAAACACCATATATTTT
j_gene: TRBJ1-3
d_gene: -
len: 17
abundance: few
v_gene: TRBV30

CDR3aa: CASSYSGHPGPEAFF
CDR3nt: TGTGCCAGCAGTTACTCAGGGCACCCGGGGCCTGAAGCTTTCTTT
j_gene: TRBJ1-1
d_gene: -
len: 15
abundance: few
v_gene: TRBV6-5

CDR3aa: CANTQGRGNEKLFF
CDR3nt: TGTGCCAACACCCAAGGACGAGGAAATGAAAAACTGTTTTTT
j_gene: TRBJ1-4
d_gene: -
len: 14
abundance: -
v_gene: TRBV3-1

CDR3aa: CASRMWDRGQDEQYF
CDR3nt: TGTGCCAGCAGGATGTGGGACAGGGGGCAGGACGAGCAGTACTTC
j_gene: TRBJ2-7
d_gene: TRBD1
len: 15
abundance: few
v_gene: TRBV6-1

CDR3aa: CASSVQGAYNSPLHF
CDR3nt: TGTGCCAGCAGTGTTCAAGGGGCCTATAATTCACCCCTCCACTTT
j_gene: TRBJ1-6
d_gene: -
len: 15
abundance: many
v_gene: TRBV2

CDR3aa: CARGQGVSEQFF
CDR3nt: TGTGCCCGGGGACAGGGGGTTAGTGAGCAGTTCTTC
j_gene: TRBJ2-1
d_gene: TRBD1
len: 12
abundance: -
v_gene: TRBV30

CDR3aa: CASSFGGSKATEQFF
CDR3nt: TGCGCCAGCAGCTTTGGGGGGTCGAAAGCTACTGAGCAGTTCTTC
j_gene: TRBJ2-1
d_gene: -
len: 15
abundance: many
v_gene: TRBV5-1

CDR3aa: CASSLGVGRRDTQYF
CDR3nt: TGTGCCAGCAGCTTAGGTGTTGGAAGGCGAGATACGCAGTATTTT
j_gene: TRBJ2-3
d_gene: -
len: 15
abundance: many
v_gene: TRBV7-8

CDR3aa: CASKAAGNIQYF
CDR3nt: TGTGCCAGCAAAGCGGCCGGAAACATTCAGTACTTC
j_gene: TRBJ2-4
d_gene: -
len: 12
abundance: many
v_gene: TRBV12-3/TRBV12-4

CDR3aa: CASSLAGYTYNEQFF
CDR3nt: TGTGCCAGCAGCTTAGCTGGGTACACCTACAATGAGCAGTTCTTC
j_gene: TRBJ2-1
d_gene: -
len: 15
abundance: -
v_gene: TRBV11-2

CDR3aa: CASSYGLRGTGGSYEQYF
CDR3nt: TGTGCCAGCAGCTACGGATTAAGAGGGACAGGTGGCTCCTACGAGCAGTACTTC
j_gene: TRBJ2-7
d_gene: TRBD1
len: 18
abundance: many
v_gene: TRBV7-2

CDR3aa: CASSQGLDLIYNEQFF
CDR3nt: TGTGCCAGCAGCCAAGGTCTGGACTTGATCTACAATGAGCAGTTCTTC
j_gene: TRBJ2-1
d_gene: -
len: 16
abundance: many
v_gene: TRBV4-2

CDR3aa: CASSGLAGVQETQYF
CDR3nt: TGCGCCAGCAGTGGGCTAGCGGGGGTCCAAGAGACCCAGTACTTC
j_gene: TRBJ2-5
d_gene: TRBD2
len: 15
abundance: few
v_gene: TRBV10-2

CDR3aa: CASSSAWVRRGPLAKNIQYF
CDR3nt: TGTGCCAGCAGCTCGGCGTGGGTTCGAAGGGGACCACTAGCCAAAAACATTCAGTACTTC
j_gene: TRBJ2-4
d_gene: -
len: 20
abundance: few
v_gene: TRBV7-2

CDR3aa: CASSYSGRTYGYTF
CDR3nt: TGTGCCAGCAGTTACTCGGGAAGAACCTATGGCTACACCTTC
j_gene: TRBJ1-2
d_gene: -
len: 14
abundance: many
v_gene: TRBV6-5

CDR3aa: CASSSTGTGKAEQYF
CDR3nt: TGTGCCAGCAGCTCTACCGGGACAGGGAAGGCCGAGCAGTACTTC
j_gene: TRBJ2-7
d_gene: TRBD1
len: 15
abundance: few
v_gene: TRBV13

CDR3aa: CASSFRGGDTEAFF
CDR3nt: TGTGCCAGCAGCTTCCGCGGGGGTGACACTGAAGCTTTCTTT
j_gene: TRBJ1-1
d_gene: -
len: 14
abundance: -
v_gene: TRBV7-9

CDR3aa: CSAPPRLQSSPLHF
CDR3nt: TGCAGTGCTCCGCCTCGTTTACAGAGTTCACCCCTCCACTTT
j_gene: TRBJ1-6
d_gene: -
len: 14
abundance: many
v_gene: TRBV20-1

CDR3aa: CASSELIGAHTEAFF
CDR3nt: TGCGCCAGCAGTGAGTTGATCGGGGCCCACACTGAAGCTTTCTTT
j_gene: TRBJ1-1
d_gene: -
len: 15
abundance: many
v_gene: TRBV10-2

CDR3aa: CAWSVLGHSGNTIYF
CDR3nt: TGTGCCTGGAGTGTATTAGGTCACTCTGGAAACACCATATATTTT
j_gene: TRBJ1-3
d_gene: -
len: 15
abundance: many
v_gene: TRBV30

CDR3aa: CASSIYPLGGTEQYF
CDR3nt: TGCGCCAGCAGCATATACCCCCTTGGAGGAACCGAGCAGTACTTC
j_gene: TRBJ2-7
d_gene: -
len: 15
abundance: many
v_gene: TRBV5-1

CDR3aa: CASSLGFSGGGTQYF
CDR3nt: TGTGCCAGCAGCTTAGGTTTCTCCGGGGGTGGTACGCAGTATTTT
j_gene: TRBJ2-3
d_gene: -
len: 15
abundance: few
v_gene: TRBV7-8